The following is a TCR beta chain sequence with its context. Its specificity is unknown. This record comes from a study of cytomegalovirus exposure and HLA in healthy donors. Primers included in the PCR were 60 Vbeta and 13 Jbeta primers. Data came from immunoSEQ multiplex PCR; TCRdb stores just in-frame clones and leaves some out. The sample lists around 180,000 clones; more than 80% were seen once. Overall study findings and caveats: In a later analysis, the majority of CMV-associated beta chains seemingly showed HLA restriction. Across HLA loci, a later analysis found differing TCR association rates, with DRB1 most and HLA-C fewest. The study put 150 to 200 TCR beta chains on its list as cytomegalovirus-associated.

The sequenced sample consisted of PBMCs. The sequence was obtained from a male donor in good health and CMV-seronegative.

CDR3 DNA sequence: TGTGCCAGCAGCCAGAGCGGGAGGGTCGACGAGCAGTACTTC. Translated, it gives CASSQSGRVDEQYF. The J gene is TRBJ2-7, the V gene TRBV7-2; 10 bases agree with TRBD2. This CDR3 region has 14 residues. Germline trimming cut 5 bases from V and 5 bases from J; bases unmatched to any gene: 6. Germline V gene data show CDR1 as SGHTA and CDR2 as FQGNSA. Supplemented by reference TRBV7-2 and TRBJ2-7, the full variable domain reads GAGVSQSPSNKVTEKGKDVELRCDPISGHTALYWYRQSLGQGLEFLIYFQGNSAPDKSGLPSDRFSAERTGGSVSTLTIQRTQQEDSAVYLCASSQSGRVDEQYFGPGTRLTVT.